This T cell receptor beta chain was found in a study of cytomegalovirus exposure and HLA in healthy donors. Whole-study findings and limits: In a later analysis, at a false discovery rate of 0.05, some 17,000 TCR beta sequences were associated with HLA alleles. The study designated 164 TCR beta chains cytomegalovirus-associated. Most of the TCR beta V segments (in an earlier analysis) were productive either about 87% or about 30% of the time. Later analysis identified a missense DCLRE1C variant that was linked to TCR beta V- and J-gene trimming.

With respect to this clone: Its cognate antigen is unknown.

V lost 5 bases to trimming and J lost 0 bases, with 13 bases between them. The CDR3 sequence is 15 residues long. The germline gives CDR1 LNHDA, CDR2 SQIVND (reference sequence). PCR used 60 Vbeta primers and 13 Jbeta primers. Sequencing used immunoSEQ multiplex PCR; TCRdb keeps in-frame clones, though not all of them. This sample has around 150,000 clones; roughly 80% occur once, and the top ten carry nearly 3.5%. The gene calls are TRBV19 and TRBJ1-1; D is possibly TRBD1 (6 bases). The sequence derives from a male donor in good health and CMV-seronegative. Input material: PBMCs. The CDR3 region has the DNA TGTGCCAGTAGTTCTACAGGGTACATGAACACTGAAGCTTTCTTT. Residues: CASSSTGYMNTEAFF.